The 26 T cell receptor beta chains below come from one sample, sequenced in a study of T cell repertoires in cytomegalovirus infection. TCRdb re-analysed the reads in MiXCR, keeping a single row per CDR3 protein. This sample has approximately 990,000 distinct CDR3 sequences, with around 32% found just once. Their target antigens are unknown. This specimen was cultured CD8+ T cells from PBMCs, taken from culture after CMV antigen stimulation. These receptors all stem from a human donor in good health (CMV status not recorded). Some clones in this sample may be carry-over from other donors' samples.

V is TRBV5-1 and J is TRBJ2-1; perhaps TRBD2 as D (7 bases). This CDR3 contains 14 residues. The V and J ends lost 4 bases and 6 bases respectively, with 14 bases between them. Germline lookup yields CDR1 SGHRS and CDR2 YFSETQ. Here the CDR3 DNA reads TGCGCCAGCAGCACGGGGAGGGGGGTCAATGAGCAGTTCTTC. Protein sequence: CASSTGRGVNEQFF.

The rearrangement links TRBV27 to TRBJ1-2; the D is unclear. Per the germline V gene, CDR1 is MNHEY and CDR2 is SMNVEV (reference sequence). The CDR3 is made up of 14 amino acids. Trimming removed 2 bases from V and 4 bases from J, with 11 bases in between. The CDR3 sequence: CASSLRRAGYGYTF. The CDR3 nucleotides read TGTGCCAGCAGTTTAAGAAGGGCGGGCTATGGCTACACCTTC.

This clonotype was detected only a few times. V is TRBV7-9 and J is TRBJ1-4; weak D call: TRBD1 (6 bases). The CDR3 has 15 amino acids. Deletions cut 2 bases from V and 5 bases from J, with 12 bases between. Germline V gives CDR1 SEHNR, CDR2 FQNEAQ (reference sequence). Here the CDR3 reads CASSLSWGPNEKLFF. The CDR3, as DNA: TGTGCCAGCAGCTTATCGTGGGGGCCCAATGAAAAACTGTTTTTT.

With respect to this clonotype: This may arise from a read error, as a much more abundant clone is one base away. The chain is built from TRBV7-8 and TRBJ2-5, with a weak D call TRBD1 (6 bases). Germline V lookup: CDR1 SGHVS, CDR2 FQNEAQ. V was trimmed by 4 bases and J by 2 bases, leaving 17 bases between them. This CDR3 region has 16 residues. In nucleotides, the CDR3 is TGTGCCAGCAGCTCGTTGGGGGCAGTCGTACAAGAGACCCAGTACTTC. It is translated as CASSSLGAVVQETQYF.

The chain has TRBV6-5 and TRBJ1-6; D is perhaps TRBD1 (5 bases). The CDR3 runs 18 residues. The V end lost 4 bases, the J end lost 0 bases, and 16 bases lay between the germline ends. Germline values: CDR1 MNHEY, CDR2 SVGAGI. DNA for the CDR3: TGTGCCAGCAGTTCATTGACGGGACCTAGCTCCTATAATTCACCCCTCCACTTT. Amino acid sequence: CASSSLTGPSSYNSPLHF.

The chain combines TRBV27 with TRBJ1-2; 11 positions agree with TRBD1. There are 15 residues in the CDR3. Germline V gene sequence: CDR1 MNHEY, CDR2 SMNVEV (reference sequence). The V segment lost 3 bases and the J segment 5 bases; nucleotides outside the gene matches: 5. The CDR3 DNA follows: TGTGCCAGCAGTTTGGGGACAGGGGGAGTATATGGCTACACCTTC. Its translation: CASSLGTGGVYGYTF.

A few counts support this clonotype. This chain links TRBV4-1 with TRBJ1-1, with 9 positions matching TRBD1. The CDR3 spans 15 residues. V shed 0 bases and J 1 base; nucleotides not matched to a gene: 0. CDR1 is MGHRA, CDR2 YSYEKL, per germline. DNA of the CDR3: TGCGCCAGCAGCCAAGAACAGGGGGCGAACACTGAAGCTTTCTTT. This codes for CASSQEQGANTEAFF.

This clonotype was picked up many times. J is TRBJ1-5 and V is TRBV7-2; possibly TRBD1 for D (5 bases). Germline V gives CDR1 SGHTA, CDR2 FQGNSA. V was clipped by 0 bases and J by 0 bases, with 12 bases between them. The CDR3 contains 17 residues. The CDR3 nucleotides read TGTGCCAGCAGCTTAGCGAAGACAGAGTATAGCAATCAGCCCCAGCATTTT. This translates into CASSLAKTEYSNQPQHF. The whole variable domain, remainder taken from reference TRBV7-2 and TRBJ1-5, is GAGVSQSPSNKVTEKGKDVELRCDPISGHTALYWYRQSLGQGLEFLIYFQGNSAPDKSGLPSDRFSAERTGGSVSTLTIQRTQQEDSAVYLCASSLAKTEYSNQPQHFGDGTRLSIL.

This clonotype has just one count. V is TRBV20-1 and J is TRBJ2-1; the D is unclear. The germline CDR1 and CDR2 sequences are DFQATT and SNEGSKA (reference sequence). The CDR3 contains 14 residues. Deletions cut 1 base from V and 5 bases from J, with 12 bases between. This chain's CDR3 is CSARGPKPHNEQFF. The CDR3 DNA is TGCAGTGCTAGAGGACCTAAACCCCACAATGAGCAGTTCTTC.

This chain joins TRBV6-2 or TRBV6-3 and TRBJ1-1; D perhaps matches TRBD1 (6 bases). Germline CDR1 is MNHEY and CDR2 is SVGEGT. The CDR3 extends over 13 amino acids. V lost 4 bases to trimming and J lost 5 bases, with 11 bases between them. The CDR3 loop is CASSSRQETEAFF. For the CDR3, the DNA is TGTGCCAGCAGTTCCCGACAGGAAACTGAAGCTTTCTTT.

V is TRBV20-1 and J is TRBJ2-7; D call uncertain. In germline, CDR1 is DFQATT, CDR2 SNEGSKA (reference sequence). This CDR3 has 13 residues. Trimming stripped 1 base from V and 1 base from J, with 8 bases between. Here the CDR3 DNA reads TGCAGTGCTAGAGTAGAGGATTCCTACGAGCAGTACTTC. Its protein product is CSARVEDSYEQYF.

This clonotype was seen a handful of times. The chain combines TRBV7-9 with TRBJ1-2; D uncertain. This CDR3 has 14 amino acids. Trimming took off 2 bases at V and 3 bases at J, with 10 bases between the two ends. CDR1 is SEHNR and CDR2 is FQNEAQ in the germline V gene (reference sequence). The CDR3 DNA reads TGTGCCAGCAGCTTATCAGAGGGCTACTATGGCTACACCTTC. Its protein is CASSLSEGYYGYTF.

The table lists this clonotype with a count of one. This chain joins TRBV7-9 and TRBJ2-7, with 8 bases matching TRBD2. The CDR3 has 17 residues. Per the germline V gene, CDR1 is SEHNR and CDR2 is FQNEAQ (reference sequence). The junction had 12 bases not matched to a gene; V was cut back by 2 bases and J by 3 bases. The DNA of the CDR3 is TGTGCCAGCAGCTTACCTGGGGGGTTAGCGGGGCACTACGAGCAGTACTTC. Its protein is CASSLPGGLAGHYEQYF.

The chain joins TRBV20-1 to TRBJ2-3, with D possibly matching TRBD1 (7 bases). V was trimmed by 4 bases and J by 1 base, leaving 12 bases between them. In germline, CDR1 is DFQATT, CDR2 SNEGSKA (reference sequence). The CDR3 runs to 14 residues. The DNA of the CDR3 is TGCAGTGCTACAGGGGGGCCCGGCACAGATACGCAGTATTTT. This gives the protein CSATGGPGTDTQYF.

The V and J genes are TRBV12-3 or TRBV12-4 and TRBJ2-7; D perhaps matches TRBD2 (5 bases). This CDR3 has 14 amino acids. With 6 bases removed from V and 2 bases from J, the gap between germline ends came to 14 bases. The CDR3 DNA reads as TGTGCCAGCAGCCCTTCGGGAAGACCCTACGAGCAGTACTTC. This gives the protein CASSPSGRPYEQYF.

This chain uses TRBV7-3 with TRBJ2-1; D is possibly TRBD2 (6 bases). Germline CDR1 reads SGHTA; CDR2 reads FQGTGA. The V and J ends lost 3 bases and 7 bases respectively, with 10 bases between them. The length of the CDR3 is 13 residues. The CDR3 protein is CASSFGTVNEQFF. Written as DNA, the CDR3 is TGTGCCAGCAGCTTTGGGACTGTTAATGAGCAGTTCTTC.

This clonotype has only a few counts. For the CDR3, the DNA is TGTGCCAGTAGTTCAAGGGACAGGAGTTACCAAGAGACCCAGTACTTC. It yields the protein CASSSRDRSYQETQYF. V usage is TRBV19 and J usage is TRBJ2-5; TRBD1 aligns across 8 bases. Germline lookup yields CDR1 LNHDA and CDR2 SQIVND (reference sequence). V was clipped by 5 bases and J by 0 bases; unmatched bases: 8. This CDR3 has 16 residues.

This clonotype has more than one count but fewer than ten. The chain employs TRBV10-3 and TRBJ1-1; D remains ambiguous. This CDR3 spans 15 amino acids. From germline, CDR1 is ENHRY and CDR2 SYGVKD. The V and J ends lost 0 bases and 1 base respectively, with 9 bases between them. CDR3 nucleotides: TGTGCCATCAGTGAGTCGGTAGGGAGGAACACTGAAGCTTTCTTT. Translation: CAISESVGRNTEAFF.

Here the CDR3 DNA reads TGTGCCAGTAGTATAGCAGGTCCGGAGGATGGCTACACCTTC. Residues: CASSIAGPEDGYTF. The chain has TRBV19 and TRBJ1-2, with D hard to call. Looked up from germline, CDR1 is LNHDA and CDR2 is SQIVND (reference sequence). Trimming stripped 1 base from V and 6 bases from J, with 12 bases between. The CDR3 extends over 14 amino acids.

In its sample, this clonotype was seen a few times. The junction and the germline gene differ at one end; a read error may be behind it. The chain combines TRBV27 with TRBJ1-2, with 12 positions matching TRBD1. This CDR3 is 14 amino acids long. CDR1 is MNHEY and CDR2 is SMNVEV in the germline V gene (reference sequence). The CDR3 DNA is TGTGCCAGCAGTTCCGGGACAGGGGGCGATGGCTACACCTTT. This translates into CASSSGTGGDGYTF.

The chain uses TRBV6-6 and TRBJ2-3; perhaps D is TRBD1 or TRBD2 (5 bases each). CDR1 and CDR2 (germline): MNHNY, SVGAGI (reference sequence). V was cut by 0 bases and J by 4 bases, with 11 bases left in between. The CDR3 covers 15 residues. The CDR3 loop is CASSYSGDRADTQYF. CDR3 nucleotide sequence: TGTGCCAGCAGTTACTCAGGGGACCGGGCAGATACGCAGTATTTT.

The chain links TRBV5-1 to TRBJ2-3; tentative D call: TRBD1 (5 bases). V was pared by 7 bases and J by 4 bases, with 16 bases between. Germline V gene sequence: CDR1 SGHRS, CDR2 YFSETQ. The CDR3 contains 14 residues. DNA for the CDR3: TGCGCCAGCTGGACAAGGGTTCGCGCAGATACGCAGTATTTT. Translation: CASWTRVRADTQYF.

Only a few counts were recorded for this clonotype. As DNA, the CDR3 is TGTGCCAGCAGCAACGATGACACTCGGGTGGGGTCCCAGCATTTT. Protein: CASSNDDTRVGSQHF. The chain combines TRBV9 with TRBJ1-5; unclear D gene. The CDR3 consists of 15 residues. V was cut by 4 bases and J by 11 bases, with 22 bases left in between. The germline CDR1 and CDR2 sequences are SGDLS and YYNGEE.

This clonotype was seen a few times. The chain couples TRBV27 to TRBJ1-2, with a tentative D call TRBD1 (6 bases). The V end was cut by 0 bases, the J end by 6 bases, with 17 bases between. CDR1 is MNHEY, CDR2 SMNVEV, per germline (reference sequence). The CDR3 covers 16 residues. The CDR3 protein is CASSLSISGGPHGYTF. As DNA, the CDR3 is TGTGCCAGCAGTTTATCGATCTCCGGGGGCCCGCATGGCTACACCTTC.

The V and J genes are TRBV25-1 and TRBJ2-2; D call uncertain. V was pared by 1 base and J by 6 bases, with 3 bases between. The length of the CDR3 is 12 residues. From germline, CDR1 is MGHDK and CDR2 SYGVNS. The DNA of the CDR3 is TGTGCCAGCAGTGAATTTTCCGGGGAGCTGTTTTTT. This encodes CASSEFSGELFF. The full variable domain, rest sourced from reference TRBV25-1 and TRBJ2-2, is EADIYQTPRYLVIGTGKKITLECSQTMGHDKMYWYQQDPGMELHLIHYSYGVNSTEKGDLSSESTVSRIRTEHFPLTLESARPSHTSQYLCASSEFSGELFFGEGSRLTVL.

This clonotype came up a few times. The chain uses TRBV19 and TRBJ1-1, with D maybe TRBD1 (5 bases). Germline V gene data show CDR1 as LNHDA and CDR2 as SQIVND (reference sequence). CDR3 length: 12 amino acids. Trimming removed 7 bases from V and 11 bases from J, with 17 bases in between. The CDR3 coding sequence is TGTGCCAGTACCTACAGGACGCTAGAGGCTTTCTTT. Its protein product is CASTYRTLEAFF.